This TCR beta chain was obtained from a study of beta chain features in type 1 diabetes. Background on the study: When patients were set against healthy donors, age, gender and cell yields were similar. Over all samples combined, more than 90,000,000 sorted cells were examined.

This clone was counted many times. Its antigen remains unknown. Findings and limits, study-wide: Within the patient group, naive, central memory and Treg TCRB repertoires appeared more similar to each other than within healthy donors.

Germline V gives CDR1 SQVTM, CDR2 ANQGSEA. The CDR3 is made up of 13 amino acids. V was pared by 7 bases and J by 8 bases, with 11 bases of the junction left unmatched. Since all of the isolated RNA was reverse transcribed, expressed TCRB transcripts were what got sequenced. Sequencing used immunoSEQ multiplex PCR; TCRdb keeps in-frame clones, though not all of them. The table lists about 150,000 clones, about 8.1% of them singletons. This clonotype originated in a man between 18 and 29 years old in good health. The sample taken for sequencing was central memory CD4+ T cells from blood. The chain carries TRBV29-1 and TRBJ2-1; 7 nucleotides agree with TRBD2. CDR3 sequence: CSAGRDYTDEQFF. Written as DNA, the CDR3 is TGCAGCGCCGGTCGGGACTACACAGATGAGCAGTTCTTC.